This T cell receptor beta chain was recovered during a study of T cells in narcolepsy. Overall study: Enrolled donors included narcolepsy type 1 or type 2 patients and healthy controls. Overall study results and limits: No autoreactive T cell clone sequences appeared in some memory CD4+ repertoires. Comparing one patient's CSF and blood CD4+ clonotypes highlighted HCRT- and TRIB2-specific autoreactive clonotypes.

Here immunoSEQ multiplex PCR was the method, and the copy in TCRdb shows in-frame clones only, minus some. Here the sample spans nearly 25,000 clones, less than 65% being singletons. Only a few counts were recorded for this clone. What it binds is unknown. V gave up 2 bases and J gave up 0 bases, with 11 bases separating them. From germline, CDR1 is SGHRS and CDR2 YFSETQ. The CDR3 totals 16 residues. The clonotype was recovered from a human donor in good health. Sample: memory (CD45RA-) CD4+ T cells from blood. The chain combines TRBV5-1 with TRBJ1-4; D is unresolved. The CDR3 DNA is TGCGCCAGCAGCTTTGGAAGTTCTGCAACTAATGAAAAACTGTTTTTT. Protein: CASSFGSSATNEKLFF.